These 9 T cell receptor beta chains share one sample of origin, sequenced in a study of blood T cell repertoires in COVID-19. Profiled with immunoSEQ multiplex PCR; TCRdb holds only in-frame clones, not every one. Seen here are roughly 240,000 clones, approximately 86% observed once, and the top ten hold roughly 1.6%. Material for sequencing was peripheral blood. The receptors were gathered from a woman aged 55 to 70 who had recovered from COVID-19.

Details on this clone: The germline gene is not matched at one end of the junction; a read error may be the cause. The chain employs TRBV12-3 or TRBV12-4 and TRBJ2-1, with D tentatively TRBD2 (6 bases). CDR3 length: 13 amino acids. This CDR3 reads CATKRDSNNEQFF. In DNA, the CDR3 is TGTGCCACCAAAAGGGACTCCAACAATGAGCAGTTCTTC.

This clone was detected only a few times. This chain connects TRBV6-5 to TRBJ2-2; TRBD1 matches at 8 bases. The CDR3 runs to 15 residues. Unmatched junction bases numbered 4, after V lost 7 bases and J lost 0 bases. CDR1 MNHEY and CDR2 SVGAGI come from the germline V gene. The CDR3 region has the DNA TGTGCCAGCAAGGAGGGACAGGCGAACACCGGGGAGCTGTTTTTT. As protein: CASKEGQANTGELFF.

As concerns this clone: The junction and the germline gene differ at one end; a read error may be behind it. The rearrangement links TRBV29-1 to TRBJ1-3; no clear D. Germline V gene lookup returns CDR1 SQVTM and CDR2 ANQGSEA. This CDR3 is 14 amino acids long. For the CDR3, the DNA is TGCAGCGTTGAAGGTCCCTTAGGTGGAGACACCATATATTTT. Translating it yields CSVEGPLGGDTIYF.

This chain joins TRBV6-4 and TRBJ2-3, with 9 bases matching TRBD2. CDR3 length equals 16 residues. CDR1 and CDR2 from the germline V gene are MRHNA and SNTAGT. V shed 2 bases and J 0 bases; nucleotides not matched to a gene: 3. CDR3 sequence: CASSDAAGGSTDTQYF. CDR3 DNA sequence: TGTGCCAGCAGTGACGCGGCGGGGGGGAGCACAGATACGCAGTATTTT.

The CDR3 DNA reads TGCGCCAGCAGCCAAGATGAGGGTTCCTATGGCTACACCTTC. Its translation: CASSQDEGSYGYTF. This chain links TRBV4-1 with TRBJ1-2; D is ambiguous. The V end lost 0 bases, the J end lost 4 bases, and 9 bases lay between the germline ends. Germline CDR1 is MGHRA and CDR2 is YSYEKL. The CDR3 has 14 residues.

J is TRBJ1-2 and V is TRBV14; tentative D call: TRBD1 (6 bases). V lost 0 bases to trimming and J lost 8 bases, with 16 bases between them. The CDR3 extends over 15 amino acids. Germline CDR1 is SGHDN and CDR2 is FVKESK. CDR3 region: CASSQERGTYVGYTF. The CDR3 bases are TGTGCCAGCAGCCAAGAGAGGGGGACCTATGTAGGCTACACCTTC.

The CDR3 region has the DNA TGTGCCAGTCAGTTAATAGAGCGACGGGGCTACACCTTC. Translating gives CASQLIERRGYTF. The J gene is TRBJ1-2, the V gene TRBV28; no firm D call. V shed 9 bases and J shed 8 bases, with 19 bases lying between them. The CDR3 length is 13 residues. The germline V gene encodes CDR1 MDHEN and CDR2 SYDVKM.

There are many counts of this clone. Other DNA sequences from this sample encode an identical CDR3 as well. This rearrangement joins TRBV5-4 to TRBJ2-7; 7 positions match TRBD2. V lost 0 bases to trimming and J lost 0 bases; unmatched junction nucleotides: 0. The CDR3 is 14 residues long. Per the germline V gene, CDR1 is SGHNT and CDR2 is YYREEE (reference sequence). CDR3: CASSLGGSSYEQYF. CDR3 nucleotide sequence: TGTGCCAGCAGCTTGGGCGGGAGCTCCTACGAGCAGTACTTC.

J is TRBJ2-7 and V is TRBV6-5; a possible D gene is TRBD2 (6 bases). The CDR3 has 15 amino acids. Trimming cost V 10 bases and J 0 bases, with 19 bases left between them. The germline V gene encodes CDR1 MNHEY and CDR2 SVGAGI. The CDR3 sequence is CATLTGGGSSYEQYF. CDR3 DNA sequence: TGTGCCACCCTCACGGGTGGGGGGAGCTCCTACGAGCAGTACTTC.